The 5 T cell receptor beta chains below were found in one sample sequenced in a study of T-cell memory formation after mild COVID-19. MiXCR, run by TCRdb on the 5' RACE reads, gives a single entry per CDR3 protein. The table includes roughly 410,000 distinct CDR3 sequences, 20% to 25% detected once. Sequences were obtained from PBMCs or a T cell subset sorted from them (not recorded which). The source of these receptors is an adult woman who had mild COVID-19 (a few samples of this study predate the infection). Cell type and time point are not known.

The chain links TRBV12-5 to TRBJ1-3; D remains ambiguous. The germline V gene encodes CDR1 LGHNT and CDR2 FRNRAP. V dropped 3 bases and J dropped 3 bases, with 15 bases sitting between them. The CDR3 totals 16 residues. The CDR3 reads CASGLMGTRGGNTIYF. In nucleotides, the CDR3 is TGTGCTAGTGGTTTAATGGGAACTCGGGGTGGAAACACCATATATTTT.

This clonotype was seen a handful of times. The V gene is TRBV29-1, the J gene TRBJ2-3; weak D call: TRBD1 (5 bases). Germline V gene lookup returns CDR1 SQVTM and CDR2 ANQGSEA. Trimming shortened V by 4 bases and J by 3 bases, and 11 bases separated the two germline ends. The CDR3 spans 13 residues. CDR3 in amino acids: CSVARVGTDTQYF. The CDR3 DNA reads TGCAGCGTTGCCAGGGTAGGGACAGATACGCAGTATTTT.

V gene TRBV19 combines with J gene TRBJ2-4; the D is unclear. The germline V gene has CDR1 LNHDA and CDR2 SQIVND (reference sequence). CDR3 size: 18 residues. Trimming shortened V by 0 bases and J by 0 bases, and 15 bases separated the two germline ends. As DNA, the CDR3 is TGTGCCAGTAGTATAGAGGTAGAGGCTCTCGGAGCCAAAAACATTCAGTACTTC. Its protein is CASSIEVEALGAKNIQYF.

In DNA form, the CDR3 reads TGTGCCACCAGTGATTACGGGACCACTAGCGGGAGCTTGGATACGCAGTATTTT. This encodes CATSDYGTTSGSLDTQYF. V usage is TRBV24-1 and J usage is TRBJ2-3, with 11 bases lining up with TRBD2. CDR1 is KGHDR, CDR2 SFDVKD, per germline. The V gene end was trimmed by 2 bases and the J gene end by 6 bases; junction bases not matched to a gene: 12. The CDR3 spans 18 residues.

The chain joins TRBV7-9 to TRBJ2-7, with unresolved D. V dropped 1 base and J dropped 5 bases, with 6 bases sitting between them. In germline, CDR1 is SEHNR, CDR2 FQNEAQ (reference sequence). The CDR3 length is 12 residues. The CDR3 loop is CASSLVFHEQYF. In DNA form, the CDR3 reads TGTGCCAGCAGCTTAGTATTTCACGAGCAGTACTTC. Looking up the rest from reference TRBV7-9 and TRBJ2-7 gives the full variable domain: DTGVSQNPRHKITKRGQNVTFRCDPISEHNRLYWYRQTLGQGPEFLTYFQNEAQLEKSRLLSDRFSAERPKGSFSTLEIQRTEQGDSAMYLCASSLVFHEQYFGPGTRLTVT.